A single sample is the source of the 6 T cell receptor beta chains below, sequenced in a study of blood T cell repertoires in COVID-19. Assay: immunoSEQ multiplex PCR; the TCRdb copy retains only in-frame clones and omits some. The sample has about 110,000 clones, 81% seen once. Material: peripheral blood. The receptors here all came from a man between 50 and 59 years old with acute or convalescent COVID-19.

This clone appeared once. The chain joins TRBV30 to TRBJ1-4; D is unclear. Germline CDR1 and CDR2: GTSNPN and SVGIG (reference sequence). The germline V and J ends were trimmed by 3 bases and 2 bases, with 10 bases remaining between them. The CDR3 runs 14 residues. In DNA form, the CDR3 reads TGTGCCTGGAGGGAACGGAGGACTAATGAAAAACTGTTTTTT. It is translated as CAWRERRTNEKLFF.

V usage is TRBV12-3 or TRBV12-4 and J usage is TRBJ2-7; TRBD1 is a possible D gene (6 bases). CDR3 length: 13 amino acids. Trimming left V 2 bases short and J 10 bases short, with 15 bases between. CDR3 residues: CASSLSTGLIQYF. For the CDR3, the DNA is TGTGCCAGCAGTTTAAGTACAGGGTTAATTCAGTACTTC.

The chain couples TRBV5-1 to TRBJ2-5, with 12 bases that match TRBD2. Germline-derived CDR1 and CDR2 are SGHRS and YFSETQ. This CDR3 contains 17 residues. V trimming: 4 bases; J trimming: 1 base; junction bases outside the gene matches: 8. The CDR3 DNA sequence: TGCGCCAGCAGCCTACGGACTAGCGGGGCTTCCCAAGAGACCCAGTACTTC. This translates into CASSLRTSGASQETQYF.

V gene TRBV2 combines with J gene TRBJ2-6; TRBD1 is a possible D gene (6 bases). Trimming removed 6 bases from V and 1 base from J, with 10 bases in between. CDR3 length: 15 residues. CDR1 and CDR2 (germline): SNHLY, FYNNEI. The CDR3 sequence is CASRVRGSGANVLTF. Written as DNA, the CDR3 is TGTGCCAGCAGGGTCAGGGGATCTGGGGCCAACGTCCTGACTTTC.

The chain is built from TRBV20-1 and TRBJ1-1; weak D call: TRBD1 (6 bases). V was cut by 3 bases and J by 1 base, with 18 bases left in between. Germline CDR1 reads DFQATT; CDR2 reads SNEGSKA (reference sequence). The length of the CDR3 is 16 residues. CDR3 DNA sequence: TGCAGTGCTAGTGGGGGGGGCGGTGTGAGGAACACTGAAGCTTTCTTT. It is translated as CSASGGGGVRNTEAFF.

For the CDR3, the DNA is TGTGCCAGCAGCGTGGACAGGGAGAACACCGGGGAGCTGTTTTTT. Translated, it gives CASSVDRENTGELFF. The chain uses TRBV9 and TRBJ2-2, with 8 bases lining up with TRBD1. The length of the CDR3 is 15 residues. V trimming: 2 bases; J trimming: 1 base; junction bases outside the gene matches: 1. Germline CDR1 is SGDLS and CDR2 is YYNGEE.